These 26 T cell receptor beta chains were all obtained from the same sample, sequenced in a study of neurological immune-mediated disorders. TCRdb processed the 5' RACE reads anew with MiXCR; each CDR3 protein has one entry. In the table there are tens of thousands of distinct CDR3 sequences, less than 5.5% of which are singletons. What was sequenced was PBMCs. Receptor source: a woman aged 25 to 39 with multiple sclerosis.

This clonotype was recorded many times. This rearrangement joins TRBV20-1 to TRBJ2-2, with 9 positions matching TRBD2. The trim removed 1 base at V and 6 bases at J, leaving 3 bases unmatched. The CDR3 length is 14 residues. The germline CDR1 and CDR2 sequences are DFQATT and SNEGSKA (reference sequence). The CDR3, as DNA: TGCAGTGCTAGAGGATTAGCGGGAGCCGGGGAGCTGTTTTTT. Translation: CSARGLAGAGELFF.

This clonotype has ten or more counts. This chain connects TRBV20-1 to TRBJ2-7; tentative D call: TRBD1 (6 bases). Trimming removed 1 base from V and 3 bases from J, with 10 bases in between. This CDR3 is built from 13 residues. Germline-derived CDR1 and CDR2 are DFQATT and SNEGSKA (reference sequence). This CDR3 reads CSARGTDDYEQYF. CDR3 nucleotides: TGCAGTGCTAGAGGGACAGACGACTACGAGCAGTACTTC.

This clonotype was recorded a few times. The J gene is TRBJ2-1, the V gene TRBV20-1, with 11 bases that match TRBD2. The CDR3 is made up of 16 amino acids. V lost 0 bases to trimming and J lost 3 bases; unmatched junction nucleotides: 4. The germline gives CDR1 DFQATT, CDR2 SNEGSKA (reference sequence). The CDR3 reads CSARDGGLAVYNEQFF. The DNA for the CDR3 is TGCAGTGCTAGAGATGGGGGACTAGCGGTCTACAATGAGCAGTTCTTC.

Many counts were recorded for this clonotype. The chain combines TRBV7-2 with TRBJ2-1; D is possibly TRBD1 (5 bases). This CDR3 spans 13 amino acids. The V gene lost 5 bases and the J gene lost 4 bases, with 9 bases spanning the gap. CDR1 and CDR2 (germline): SGHTA, FQGNSA. The CDR3 protein is CASSLDSYNEQFF. In DNA form, the CDR3 reads TGTGCCAGCAGCCTAGACAGTTACAATGAGCAGTTCTTC.

This clonotype came up many times. J is TRBJ2-1 and V is TRBV12-3 or TRBV12-4; D is perhaps TRBD2 (5 bases). V lost 7 bases and J lost 8, with 15 bases in between. CDR3 size: 13 residues. CDR3 amino acids: CASTPRGRDEQFF. CDR3 coding DNA: TGTGCCAGCACCCCCCGGGGTCGAGATGAGCAGTTCTTC.

In its sample, this clonotype was seen a few times. The V call is TRBV20-1, the J call TRBJ2-5; D may be TRBD2 (5 bases). The CDR3 contains 12 residues. Germline V lookup: CDR1 DFQATT, CDR2 SNEGSKA (reference sequence). V lost 6 bases and J lost 0, with 8 bases in between. In DNA, the CDR3 is TGCAGTGCGAGACTATACCAAGAGACCCAGTACTTC. This translates into CSARLYQETQYF.

Regarding this clonotype: Just one base apart from a much larger clone, this may be a read error. The chain couples TRBV7-8 to TRBJ2-1; D gene ambiguous. Germline CDR1 reads SGHVS; CDR2 reads FQNEAQ. CDR3 length: 11 amino acids. The CDR3 protein is CGSTAYGEQFF. The DNA for the CDR3 is TGTGGCAGCACCGCTTATGGGGAGCAGTTCTTC.

This clonotype was detected ten times or more. The gene calls are TRBV20-1 and TRBJ2-1; 14 bases are a match to TRBD2. Germline V gene data show CDR1 as DFQATT and CDR2 as SNEGSKA (reference sequence). There are 18 residues in the CDR3. The V segment lost 3 bases and the J segment 7 bases; nucleotides outside the gene matches: 14. The CDR3 region has the DNA TGCAGTGCTAGGGAAACCGGGACTAGCGGGAGAGGGAAGAATGAGCAGTTCTTC. Amino acid sequence: CSARETGTSGRGKNEQFF.

The chain has TRBV19 and TRBJ1-2; 10 bases align to TRBD1. CDR3 size: 14 residues. Looked up from germline, CDR1 is LNHDA and CDR2 is SQIVND (reference sequence). Trimming at V came to 5 bases and at J to 9 bases, leaving 9 bases not matched to a gene. The CDR3 protein is CASSPGTGERSYTF. CDR3 DNA sequence: TGTGCCAGTAGTCCCGGGACAGGGGAGAGGAGCTACACCTTC.

This chain joins TRBV5-1 and TRBJ1-2, with D hard to call. Germline V gives CDR1 SGHRS, CDR2 YFSETQ. The CDR3 is 12 residues long. Between the trimmed V and J ends, which lost 0 bases and 3 bases, there was a span of 3 bases. This chain's CDR3 is CASSLGDYGYTF. CDR3 in DNA: TGCGCCAGCAGCTTGGGAGACTATGGCTACACCTTC.

The sample holds many counts of this clonotype. The V gene is TRBV28, the J gene TRBJ1-2; D uncertain. The CDR3 length is 14 residues. Trimming took off 7 bases at V and 1 base at J, with 13 bases between the two ends. Germline-derived CDR1 and CDR2 are MDHEN and SYDVKM. CDR3 bases: TGTGCCAGCAACTCACCGGGAGTTAACTATGGCTACACCTTC. Translation gives CASNSPGVNYGYTF.

This clonotype was observed many times. CDR3 amino acids: CASSLDLRGQHF. The CDR3 DNA follows: TGTGCCAGCAGCCTTGACCTACGGGGCCAGCATTTT. The genes are TRBV12-3 or TRBV12-4 and TRBJ1-5; D gene uncertain. CDR3 length equals 12 residues. V was cut by 6 bases and J by 12 bases, with 15 bases left in between.

This clonotype ranks as medium-sized. The chain couples TRBV20-1 to TRBJ1-1; TRBD1 aligns across 10 bases. The CDR3 runs to 15 residues. Germline trimming cut 0 bases from V and 5 bases from J; bases unmatched to any gene: 6. The germline V gene has CDR1 DFQATT and CDR2 SNEGSKA (reference sequence). CDR3 amino acids: CSAREAGTGVTEAFF. Written as DNA, the CDR3 is TGCAGTGCTAGAGAAGCCGGGACAGGGGTGACTGAAGCTTTCTTT.

This clonotype came up many times. The chain is built from TRBV7-8 and TRBJ1-2; tentatively, D is TRBD1 (5 bases). This CDR3 spans 13 amino acids. Germline V gene sequence: CDR1 SGHVS, CDR2 FQNEAQ. V was shortened by 0 bases and J by 8 bases, with 10 bases between the two germline ends. CDR3 in amino acids: CASSLAQGEGYTF. CDR3 coding DNA: TGTGCCAGCAGCTTAGCCCAGGGTGAAGGCTACACCTTC.

The chain combines TRBV5-1 with TRBJ2-4; possibly TRBD2 for D (5 bases). The CDR3 consists of 14 residues. Trimming took off 4 bases at V and 8 bases at J, with 16 bases between the two ends. Per the germline V gene, CDR1 is SGHRS and CDR2 is YFSETQ. DNA for the CDR3: TGCGCCAGCAGCCTCCCGACGGAGGTGGACATTCAGTACTTC. It codes for CASSLPTEVDIQYF.

This clonotype was counted only a few times. The J gene is TRBJ1-2, the V gene TRBV6-5; maybe TRBD1 (6 bases). Germline V gene sequence: CDR1 MNHEY, CDR2 SVGAGI. V was shortened by 6 bases and J by 6 bases, with 8 bases between the two germline ends. The CDR3 length is 11 residues. CDR3 sequence (DNA): TGTGCCAGCAGCGGACAGAATGGCTACACCTTC. Translation gives CASSGQNGYTF.

This clonotype was observed many times. This sequence joins TRBV20-1 and TRBJ2-7; D perhaps matches TRBD2 (5 bases). The CDR3 has 13 amino acids. V shed 0 bases and J shed 3 bases, with 9 bases lying between them. CDR1 and CDR2 from the germline V gene are DFQATT and SNEGSKA (reference sequence). DNA of the CDR3: TGCAGTGCTAGAGATGGGAGAGACTACGAGCAGTACGTC. The encoded protein is CSARDGRDYEQYV.

This clonotype was seen at least ten times. The J gene is TRBJ2-3, the V gene TRBV12-3 or TRBV12-4; D unresolved. Trimming took 6 bases from V and 0 from J, leaving 7 bases between them. CDR3 size: 13 residues. CDR3 region: CASRVSSTDTQYF. CDR3 sequence (DNA): TGTGCCAGCAGGGTTTCTAGCACAGATACGCAGTATTTT.

For this clonotype: A much larger clone is a single base away; this may be a read error. The genes are TRBV20-1 and TRBJ2-4, with D possibly matching TRBD1 (6 bases). CDR3 length: 12 residues. CDR1 and CDR2 from the germline V gene are DFQATT and SNEGSKA (reference sequence). This chain's CDR3 is CSAIGQKKIQYF. The CDR3 nucleotides are TGCAGTGCTATCGGACAGAAAAAAATTCAGTACTTC.

Ten or more counts support this clonotype. The V call is TRBV20-1, the J call TRBJ2-2; 8 nucleotides align to TRBD1. This CDR3 is 15 amino acids long. From germline, CDR1 is DFQATT and CDR2 SNEGSKA (reference sequence). The ends lost 1 base at V and 2 bases at J; junction bases unmatched: 3. The CDR3 spells CSARVRGQNTGELFF. The CDR3 DNA sequence: TGCAGTGCTAGAGTCAGGGGGCAAAACACCGGGGAGCTGTTTTTT.

The chain is built from TRBV5-1 and TRBJ2-3; a weak D match, TRBD2 (7 bases). Trimming took off 5 bases at V and 2 bases at J, with 15 bases between the two ends. Germline-derived CDR1 and CDR2 are SGHRS and YFSETQ. This CDR3 has 15 amino acids. CDR3 nucleotide sequence: TGCGCCAGCAGTTTTAGGGGGGGCGACACAGATACGCAGTATTTT. Protein product: CASSFRGGDTDTQYF.

There are many counts of this clonotype. The rearrangement links TRBV3-1 to TRBJ2-1, with 7 bases that match TRBD2. V shed 4 bases, J shed 7 bases, and the junction held 7 bases outside the gene matches. Germline CDR1 LGHDT, CDR2 YNNKEL (reference sequence). The CDR3 totals 14 residues. CDR3 sequence: CASSLVGGRNEQFF. CDR3 DNA: TGTGCCAGCAGCCTCGTGGGGGGGAGAAATGAGCAGTTCTTC.

The sample holds many counts of this clonotype. The J gene is TRBJ2-1, the V gene TRBV20-1; a possible D gene is TRBD1 (5 bases). V lost 7 bases and J 7 bases, leaving 14 bases between the germline ends. CDR3 length: 12 residues. The germline V gene has CDR1 DFQATT and CDR2 SNEGSKA (reference sequence). This CDR3 reads CSVEDTANEQFF. The CDR3, as DNA: TGCAGTGTAGAGGACACAGCGAATGAGCAGTTCTTC.

The table lists this clonotype with many counts. The V gene is TRBV2, the J gene TRBJ2-1, with D unclear. Germline values: CDR1 SNHLY, CDR2 FYNNEI. This CDR3 is 15 amino acids long. V was shortened by 1 base and J by 0 bases, with 7 bases between the two germline ends. The CDR3 coding sequence is TGTGCCAGCAGTGAAGAGGGAAGCTCCTACAATGAGCAGTTCTTC. Protein: CASSEEGSSYNEQFF. The full variable domain, rest sourced from reference TRBV2 and TRBJ2-1, is EPEVTQTPSHQVTQMGQEVILRCVPISNHLYFYWYRQILGQKVEFLVSFYNNEISEKSEIFDDQFSVERPDGSNFTLKIRSTKLEDSAMYFCASSEEGSSYNEQFFGPGTRLTVL.

This clonotype was seen many times. The chain carries TRBV5-1 and TRBJ2-6, with D unresolved. Germline V gene lookup returns CDR1 SGHRS and CDR2 YFSETQ. The germline V and J ends were trimmed by 4 bases and 0 bases, with 8 bases remaining between them. The CDR3 sequence is 15 residues long. In nucleotides, the CDR3 is TGCGCCAGCAGCCCGCCCGACTCTGGGGCCAACGTCCTGACTTTC. Translating it yields CASSPPDSGANVLTF.

In its sample, this clonotype was seen a few times. The J gene is TRBJ2-5, the V gene TRBV5-1; 11 bases are a match to TRBD2. Losses at the gene ends were 0 bases for V and 4 bases for J; bases not matched to a gene: 5. Germline-derived CDR1 and CDR2 are SGHRS and YFSETQ. The CDR3 extends over 16 amino acids. CDR3 bases: TGCGCCAGCAGCTTGGGACTAGCGGGGTCGGGAGAGACCCAGTACTTC. Its translation: CASSLGLAGSGETQYF. Based on the CDR3 plus reference TRBV5-1 and TRBJ2-5, the full variable domain is KAGVTQTPRYLIKTRGQQVTLSCSPISGHRSVSWYQQTPGQGLQFLFEYFSETQRNKGNFPGRFSGRQFSNSRSEMNVSTLELGDSALYLCASSLGLAGSGETQYFGPGTRLLVL.